The clone carrying this TCR beta chain was counted once. Germline CDR1 reads SGHDT; CDR2 reads YYEEEE. There are 15 residues in the CDR3. Trimming at V came to 2 bases and at J to 2 bases, leaving 2 bases not matched to a gene. The entry originates in a study of blood T cell repertoires in COVID-19. Source study methods: For nucleated cells, counts were estimated from reference gene primer amplification. Sequencing used immunoSEQ multiplex PCR; TCRdb keeps in-frame clones, though not all of them. That table is the source of V, J and clone size, and D and trimming were worked out from the DNA. The top ten hold under 3% of the sample, which has 100,000 to 120,000 clones, about nine tenths seen once.

The TCR originated in a human donor in a cohort sampled during active COVID-19. The genes are TRBV5-6 and TRBJ2-1; 9 bases are shared with TRBD2. The sequenced sample consisted of peripheral blood. The CDR3 nucleotides are TGTGCCAGCAGCTTTAGCGGGGGTCCCTACAATGAGCAGTTCTTC. Translation: CASSFSGGPYNEQFF.